These 24 T cell receptor beta chains were sequenced from one sample in a study of beta chain features in type 1 diabetes (dated by TCRdb to the late 2010s). The method behind the library was the immunoSEQ multiplex PCR assay. The entire isolated RNA was reverse transcribed using the High Capacity cDNA Reverse Transcription Kit, and thus expressed TCRB transcripts were sequenced. TCRdb took this table from immuneACCESS and kept in-frame rearrangements with V and J called. Such tables lack part of the clones; where checked against another copy, unresolved V genes explain under half of the gap, and the rest is unexplained. A total of around 300,000 clones appear in this sample, roughly 8% of them only once. The ten biggest clones cover over 0.8% of the sample. The sequenced sample consisted of central memory CD4+ T cells from blood. Receptor source: a woman aged 18-29 years in good health.

Many counts were recorded for this clone. The chain carries TRBV6-5 and TRBJ1-2, with D maybe TRBD1 (5 bases). Germline V CDR1 and CDR2: MNHEY, SVGAGI. V was cut by 6 bases and J by 8 bases, with 10 bases left in between. CDR3 size: 11 residues. The CDR3 DNA is TGTGCCAGCAGGTCAGGGTACGGCTACACCTTC. This translates into CASRSGYGYTF.

The V and J genes are TRBV5-1 and TRBJ2-2; 9 bases agree with TRBD2. The CDR3 has 19 residues. The J segment lost 6 bases and the V segment lost 2 bases, leaving 17 bases of the junction unmatched. Per the germline V gene, CDR1 is SGHRS and CDR2 is YFSETQ. CDR3 in DNA: TGCGCCAGCAGCTTTTGGCGGGACGATCCTCGCGGGAGGGCCGGGGAGCTGTTTTTT. Amino acids: CASSFWRDDPRGRAGELFF.

This chain uses TRBV7-3 with TRBJ1-5; TRBD1 is a possible D gene (6 bases). The CDR3 runs to 9 residues. CDR1 SGHTA and CDR2 FQGTGA come from the germline V gene. CDR3: CVRGRPQHF. The CDR3 nucleotides read TGTGTCAGGGGAAGACCCCAGCATTTT.

V is TRBV5-1 and J is TRBJ1-1; a possible D gene is TRBD1 (6 bases). This CDR3 has 14 residues. CDR1 is SGHRS, CDR2 YFSETQ, per germline. V lost 4 bases, J lost 4 bases, and 14 bases lay in between. The DNA for the CDR3 is TGCGCCAGCAGCCTACAGGGATGGATCACTGAAGCTTTCTTT. Protein product: CASSLQGWITEAFF.

The chain employs TRBV28 and TRBJ2-7; 8 nucleotides agree with TRBD2. The CDR3 length is 14 residues. In germline, CDR1 is MDHEN, CDR2 SYDVKM. After removal of 4 bases from V and 11 bases from J, the junction contained 13 bases not matched to a gene. The CDR3 loop reads CASSSVMDREGKYV. The CDR3 DNA sequence: TGTGCCAGCAGTTCCGTTATGGACCGGGAGGGAAAGTACGTC.

This clone was counted between two and nine times. The chain links TRBV7-8 to TRBJ1-2; D is unresolved. The V gene's germline CDR1 is SGHVS and CDR2 FQNEAQ. With 1 base removed from V and 3 bases from J, the gap between germline ends came to 9 bases. The CDR3 extends over 14 amino acids. CDR3 loop: CASSLDPEYYGYTF. The CDR3 coding sequence is TGTGCCAGCAGCTTAGATCCGGAGTACTATGGCTACACCTTC.

This clone has a count of ten or more. This rearrangement joins TRBV19 to TRBJ1-4, with a tentative D call TRBD1 (6 bases). V dropped 5 bases and J dropped 3 bases, with 13 bases sitting between them. Germline CDR1 is LNHDA and CDR2 is SQIVND (reference sequence). The CDR3 is 15 residues long. The CDR3 spells CASSPQGGPNEKLFF. CDR3 nucleotides: TGTGCCAGTAGTCCCCAAGGGGGACCTAATGAAAAACTGTTTTTT.

As concerns this clone: A far bigger clonotype differs at one base, so this is likely a read error. The chain recombines TRBV7-2 with TRBJ2-5, with 9 bases identical to TRBD1. The CDR3 loop spans 13 amino acids. V lost 5 bases, J lost 4 bases, and 2 bases stayed unmatched. Germline-derived CDR1 and CDR2 are SGHTA and FQGNSA. Here the CDR3 DNA reads TGTGCCAGCAGCCAGGACAGGGGAGAGACCCAGTACTTC. It encodes CASSQDRGETQYF.

As DNA, the CDR3 is TGTGCCAGCAGCCTACCGGGACGCCAAGGCGGGGAGACCCAGTACTTC. Translating gives CASSLPGRQGGETQYF. The J gene is TRBJ2-5, the V gene TRBV28; tentatively, D is TRBD1 or TRBD2 (5 bases each). This CDR3 spans 16 amino acids. From germline, CDR1 is MDHEN and CDR2 SYDVKM. Trimming took 6 bases from V and 5 from J, leaving 22 bases between them. Together with reference TRBV28 and TRBJ2-5, the CDR3 gives the full variable domain: DVKVTQSSRYLVKRTGEKVFLECVQDMDHENMFWYRQDPGLGLRLIYFSYDVKMKEKGDIPEGYSVSREKKERFSLILESASTNQTSMYLCASSLPGRQGGETQYFGPGTRLLVL.

This chain connects TRBV7-2 to TRBJ1-2; possibly TRBD1 for D (6 bases). Trimming stripped 4 bases from V and 1 base from J, with 16 bases between. Germline CDR1 reads SGHTA; CDR2 reads FQGNSA. The CDR3 is made up of 16 amino acids. Here the CDR3 reads CASSSRNRESNYGYTF. In DNA, the CDR3 is TGTGCCAGCAGCTCAAGAAACAGGGAGAGTAACTATGGCTACACCTTC.

The chain carries TRBV7-2 and TRBJ1-4; no clear D gene. V was pared by 4 bases and J by 1 base, with 7 bases between. Germline V gene data show CDR1 as SGHTA and CDR2 as FQGNSA. The length of the CDR3 is 14 residues. Here the CDR3 reads CASSSGRTNEKLFF. The CDR3 region has the DNA TGTGCCAGCAGCTCAGGAAGAACTAATGAAAAACTGTTTTTT.

Of note for this clone: Other DNA variants within this sample encode the same CDR3. V usage is TRBV18 and J usage is TRBJ2-7; 11 bases are shared with TRBD1. The CDR3 runs to 14 residues. The germline CDR1 and CDR2 sequences are KGHSH and LQKENI. Trimming removed 3 bases from V and 4 bases from J; junction bases left unmatched: 2. The CDR3 here is CASSPGTGGYEQYF. CDR3 coding DNA: TGTGCCAGCTCACCCGGGACAGGGGGTTACGAGCAGTACTTC.

The chain employs TRBV28 and TRBJ1-2, with a weak D call TRBD1 (5 bases). Trimming cost V 2 bases and J 3 bases, with 13 bases left between them. CDR3 size: 15 residues. Germline loops: CDR1 MDHEN, CDR2 SYDVKM. CDR3 bases: TGTGCCAGCAGTTTAGGGTCTATGGGGCACTATGGCTACACCTTC. Translating it yields CASSLGSMGHYGYTF.

This sequence joins TRBV6-5 and TRBJ1-6; D gene unclear. Germline V gene sequence: CDR1 MNHEY, CDR2 SVGAGI. V was cut by 5 bases and J by 7 bases, with 9 bases left in between. The CDR3 loop spans 13 amino acids. The CDR3 protein is CASSQVPNSPLHF. The CDR3 nucleotides are TGTGCCAGCAGTCAGGTCCCAAATTCACCCCTCCACTTT.

This clone was recorded a few times. Other nucleotide sequences in the sample specify the same CDR3. This chain connects TRBV9 to TRBJ2-2; no clear D gene. This CDR3 has 13 amino acids. CDR1 SGDLS and CDR2 YYNGEE come from the germline V gene. Trimming stripped 2 bases from V and 2 bases from J, with 4 bases between. This chain's CDR3 is CASSVGNTGELFF. The CDR3 bases are TGTGCCAGCAGCGTGGGCAACACCGGGGAGCTGTTTTTT. Filled out from reference TRBV9 and TRBJ2-2, the complete variable domain reads DSGVTQTPKHLITATGQRVTLRCSPRSGDLSVYWYQQSLDQGLQFLIQYYNGEERAKGNILERFSAQQFPDLHSELNLSSLELGDSALYFCASSVGNTGELFFGEGSRLTVL.

The chain employs TRBV7-7 and TRBJ1-2; TRBD1 matches at 8 bases. This CDR3 comprises 19 residues. V lost 0 bases to trimming and J lost 3 bases; unmatched junction nucleotides: 15. CDR1 is SSHAT and CDR2 is FNYEAQ in the germline V gene (reference sequence). The CDR3 reads CASSLAVPGQGAIYYGYTF. The CDR3 nucleotides read TGTGCCAGCAGCTTAGCAGTACCGGGTCAGGGGGCGATTTACTATGGCTACACCTTC.

This clone has a count of ten or more. The J gene is TRBJ2-3, the V gene TRBV6-6; D remains ambiguous. CDR1 MNHNY and CDR2 SVGAGI come from the germline V gene (reference sequence). The CDR3 is 11 residues long. Trimming removed 8 bases from V and 0 bases from J, with 3 bases in between. The chain's CDR3 is CASLSTDTQYF. CDR3 DNA: TGTGCCAGCTTGAGCACAGATACGCAGTATTTT.

This rearrangement joins TRBV12-5 to TRBJ1-1; D ambiguous. The V gene lost 1 base and the J gene lost 5 bases, with 8 bases spanning the gap. The CDR3 has 13 amino acids. Germline V lookup: CDR1 LGHNT, CDR2 FRNRAP. The CDR3 spells CASGLAAGTEAFF. The CDR3 coding sequence is TGTGCTAGTGGTTTGGCCGCAGGTACTGAAGCTTTCTTT.

This chain joins TRBV2 and TRBJ2-5; 7 bases are a match to TRBD2. This CDR3 contains 13 residues. The V gene end was trimmed by 8 bases and the J gene end by 5 bases; junction bases not matched to a gene: 8. CDR1 SNHLY and CDR2 FYNNEI come from the germline V gene. The CDR3 DNA reads as TGTGCCAGCTTTGGGGGGGGTCTTGAGACCCAGTACTTC. This sequence encodes CASFGGGLETQYF. Looking up the rest from reference TRBV2 and TRBJ2-5 gives the full variable domain: EPEVTQTPSHQVTQMGQEVILRCVPISNHLYFYWYRQILGQKVEFLVSFYNNEISEKSEIFDDQFSVERPDGSNFTLKIRSTKLEDSAMYFCASFGGGLETQYFGPGTRLLVL.

The chain has TRBV4-1 and TRBJ2-1, with 7 positions matching TRBD2. The V segment lost 1 base and the J segment 6 bases; nucleotides outside the gene matches: 24. The CDR3 has 21 residues. Germline assignment: CDR1 MGHRA and CDR2 YSYEKL. The CDR3 coding sequence is TGCGCCAGCAGCCAAGTCGGGGCAGAACAGCGGGGTGGTAGGCGATCCAATGAGCAGTTCTTC. Translation gives CASSQVGAEQRGGRRSNEQFF.

This clone was counted only a few times. The chain has TRBV6-1 and TRBJ1-2; D might be TRBD1 (6 bases). Germline loops: CDR1 MNHNS, CDR2 SASEGT. Trimming cost V 6 bases and J 7 bases, with 12 bases left between them. The CDR3 length is 12 residues. The CDR3 here is CASRAGGGGYTF. As DNA, the CDR3 is TGTGCCAGCAGGGCGGGAGGGGGTGGCTACACCTTC.

This clone was seen more than once but under ten times. This chain joins TRBV5-6 and TRBJ2-4; D call uncertain. V was pared by 4 bases and J by 6 bases, with 8 bases between. The germline V gene has CDR1 SGHDT and CDR2 YYEEEE. This CDR3 is 12 amino acids long. The CDR3 loop reads CASSARLNIQYF. The DNA for the CDR3 is TGTGCCAGCAGCGCCCGTCTAAACATTCAGTACTTC.

The CDR3 spells CASSAAGTGRYGYTF. For the CDR3, the DNA is TGTGCCAGTAGTGCCGCAGGGACAGGGCGCTATGGCTACACCTTC. The chain links TRBV19 to TRBJ1-2, with 9 bases lining up with TRBD1. The CDR3 extends over 15 amino acids. The junction had 8 bases not matched to a gene; V was cut back by 5 bases and J by 4 bases. Germline CDR1 is LNHDA and CDR2 is SQIVND (reference sequence).

This clone was observed a handful of times. V is TRBV19 and J is TRBJ2-3, with TRBD2 matching 9 bases. The J segment lost 1 base and the V segment lost 9 bases, leaving 2 bases of the junction unmatched. The CDR3 totals 13 residues. From germline, CDR1 is LNHDA and CDR2 SQIVND (reference sequence). The CDR3 DNA follows: TGTGCCAGCAGACTAGCGGGCACAGATACGCAGTATTTT. It codes for CASRLAGTDTQYF.